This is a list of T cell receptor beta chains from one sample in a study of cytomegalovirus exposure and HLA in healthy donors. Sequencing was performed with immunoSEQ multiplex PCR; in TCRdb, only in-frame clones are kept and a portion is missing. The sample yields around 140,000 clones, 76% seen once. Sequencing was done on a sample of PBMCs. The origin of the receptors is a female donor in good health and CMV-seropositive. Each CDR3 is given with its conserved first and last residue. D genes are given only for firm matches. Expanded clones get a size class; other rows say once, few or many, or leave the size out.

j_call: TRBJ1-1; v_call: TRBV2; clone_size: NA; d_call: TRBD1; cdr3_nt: TGTGCCAGCAGTGTGACAGGGCGGACTGAAGCTTTCTTT; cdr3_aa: CASSVTGRTEAFF
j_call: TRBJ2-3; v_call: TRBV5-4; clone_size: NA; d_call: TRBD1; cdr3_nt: TGTGCCAGCAGCTTGGAGGGGTGGGACAGGGGAGATACGCAGTATTTT; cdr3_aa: CASSLEGWDRGDTQYF
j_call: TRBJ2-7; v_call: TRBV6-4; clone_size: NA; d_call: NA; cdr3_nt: TGTGCCAGCACCACGCCCGGGACATCCTCCTACGAGCAGTACTTC; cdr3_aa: CASTTPGTSSYEQYF
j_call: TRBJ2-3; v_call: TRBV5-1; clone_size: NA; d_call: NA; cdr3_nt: TGCGCCAGCAGCTTGAATTCTTTGGGGGGGCCCTACACAGATACGCAGTATTTT; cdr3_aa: CASSLNSLGGPYTDTQYF
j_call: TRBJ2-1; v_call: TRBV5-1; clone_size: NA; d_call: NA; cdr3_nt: TGCGCCAGCAGCTTGATAGGGGGCTCCTACAATGAGCAGTTCTTC; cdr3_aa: CASSLIGGSYNEQFF
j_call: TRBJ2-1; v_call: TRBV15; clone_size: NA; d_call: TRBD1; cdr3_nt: TGTGCCACCAGCAGAGACCTGACAGGGGAAGAGCAGTTCTTC; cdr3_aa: CATSRDLTGEEQFF
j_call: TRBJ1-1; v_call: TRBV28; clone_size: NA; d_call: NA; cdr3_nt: TGTGCCAGCAGCCCGCCCGGGAACACTGAAGCTTTCTTT; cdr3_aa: CASSPPGNTEAFF
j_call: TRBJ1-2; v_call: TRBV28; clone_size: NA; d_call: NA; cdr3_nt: TGTGCCAGCAGAGCTTTGGGGCAACGCTATGGCTACACCTTC; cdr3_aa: CASRALGQRYGYTF
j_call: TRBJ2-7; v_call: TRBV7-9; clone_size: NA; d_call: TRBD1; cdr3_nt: TGTGCCAGCAGCTTAGCATTAGACAGGGATTATACCTACGAGCAGTACTTC; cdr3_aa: CASSLALDRDYTYEQYF
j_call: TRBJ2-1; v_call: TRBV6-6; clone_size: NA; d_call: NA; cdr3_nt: TGTGCCAGCAGTTACTCGGGCAACTCCTACAATGAGCAGTTCTTC; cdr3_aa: CASSYSGNSYNEQFF
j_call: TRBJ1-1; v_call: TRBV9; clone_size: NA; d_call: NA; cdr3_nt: TGTGCCAGCAGCGTAGCGCCCGGACAGCCGGCCACTGAAGCTTTCTTT; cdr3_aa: CASSVAPGQPATEAFF
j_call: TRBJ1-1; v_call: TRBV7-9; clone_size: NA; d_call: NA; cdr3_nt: TGTGCCAGCAGCTTAGCATCTTCGAGGGCTAGAGCTTTCTTT; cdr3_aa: CASSLASSRARAFF
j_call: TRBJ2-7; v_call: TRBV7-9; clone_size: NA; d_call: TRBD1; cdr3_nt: TGTGCCAGCAGCCTGGGACAGGCCTCCTACGAGCAGTACTTC; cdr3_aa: CASSLGQASYEQYF
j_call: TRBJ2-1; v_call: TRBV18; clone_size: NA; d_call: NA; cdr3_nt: TGTGCCAGCTCCTACAGGGACGGTGAGCAGTTCTTC; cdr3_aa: CASSYRDGEQFF
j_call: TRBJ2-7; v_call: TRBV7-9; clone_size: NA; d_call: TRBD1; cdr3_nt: TGTTCCAGCAGCTTGACAGGGTACGAGCAGTACTTC; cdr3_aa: CSSSLTGYEQYF
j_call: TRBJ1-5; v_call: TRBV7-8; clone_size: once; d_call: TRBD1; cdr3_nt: TGTGCCAGCAGATTAGAGACAGGGGCCAATCAGCCCCAGCATTTT; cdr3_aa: CASRLETGANQPQHF